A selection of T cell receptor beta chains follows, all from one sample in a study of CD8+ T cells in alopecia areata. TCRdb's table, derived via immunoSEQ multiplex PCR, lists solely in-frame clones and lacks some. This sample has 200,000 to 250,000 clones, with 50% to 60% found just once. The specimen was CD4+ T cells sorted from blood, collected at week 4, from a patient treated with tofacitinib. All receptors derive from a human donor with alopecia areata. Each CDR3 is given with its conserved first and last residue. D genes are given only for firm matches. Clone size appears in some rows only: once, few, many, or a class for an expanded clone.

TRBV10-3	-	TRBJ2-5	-	TGTGCCATCAGTGGACAGTCGGAGGAGACCCAGTACTTC	CAISGQSEETQYF
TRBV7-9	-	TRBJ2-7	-	TGTGCCAGCAGCTCACAGGGCTACGAGCAGTACTTC	CASSSQGYEQYF
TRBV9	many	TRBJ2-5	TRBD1	TGTGCCAGCAGCGGAGGGGACAGGGGTGCGGAGACCCAGTACTTC	CASSGGDRGAETQYF
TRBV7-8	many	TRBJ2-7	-	TGTGCCAGCAGCCCATCGTACGAGCAGTACTTC	CASSPSYEQYF
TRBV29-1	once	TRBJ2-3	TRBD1	TGCAGCGCTGGGACAGGGGAGCAAGATACGCAGTATTTT	CSAGTGEQDTQYF
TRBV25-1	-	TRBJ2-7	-	TGTGCCAGCAGTGATATCTCGGGCCCCCGCGGCGACGAGCAGTACTTC	CASSDISGPRGDEQYF
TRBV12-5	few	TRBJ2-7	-	TGTGCTAGTGGTTTGCACTACGAGCAGTACTTC	CASGLHYEQYF
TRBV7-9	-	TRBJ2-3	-	TGTGCCAGCAGCTTAGTTCAGGATACGCAGTATTTT	CASSLVQDTQYF
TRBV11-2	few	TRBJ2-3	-	TGTGCCAGCAGCTTAAGAAGGGGAGCCGACGGAGATACGCAGTATTTT	CASSLRRGADGDTQYF
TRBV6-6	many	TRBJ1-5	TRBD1	TGTGCCAGCATGGCAGGGGGAAATAGTCAGCCCCAGCATTTT	CASMAGGNSQPQHF
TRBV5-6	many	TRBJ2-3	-	TGTGCCAGCAGCCTCTACACCAACACAGATACGCAGTATTTT	CASSLYTNTDTQYF
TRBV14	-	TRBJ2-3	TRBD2	TGTGCCAGCAGCCCCCAGGGAGCGGGGCTTTCCACAGATACGCAGTATTTT	CASSPQGAGLSTDTQYF
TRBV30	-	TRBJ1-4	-	TGTGCCTGGACTGTAGGGGGAGGTGAAAAACTGTTTTTT	CAWTVGGGEKLFF
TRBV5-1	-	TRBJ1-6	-	TGCGCCAGCAGAAGAGGGGACTCGGATAATTCACCCCTCCACTTT	CASRRGDSDNSPLHF
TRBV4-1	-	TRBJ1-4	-	TGCGCCAGCAGCCAAGATGGATCCCCTAATGAAAAACTGTTTTTT	CASSQDGSPNEKLFF
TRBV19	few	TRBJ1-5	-	TGTGCCAGTAGTATCCCGGGCAATCAGCCCCAGCATTTT	CASSIPGNQPQHF
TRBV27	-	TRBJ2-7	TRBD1	TGTGCCAGCAGTCCAACAGGGGTCCACGAGCAGTACTTC	CASSPTGVHEQYF
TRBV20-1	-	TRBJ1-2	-	TGCAGTGCTAGGGCTGCTTATGGCTACACCTTC	CSARAAYGYTF
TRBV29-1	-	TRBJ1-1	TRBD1	TGCAGCGTCAGAGGGGGCGGTCGGAACACTGAAGCTTTCTTT	CSVRGGGRNTEAFF
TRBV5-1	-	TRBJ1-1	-	TGCGCCAGCAGCTTGGAGGGTGATAAGAACACTGAAGCTTTCTTT	CASSLEGDKNTEAFF
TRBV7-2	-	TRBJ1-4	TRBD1	TGTGCCAGCAGCGTGACAGGGGCGACTGAAAAACTGTTTTTT	CASSVTGATEKLFF
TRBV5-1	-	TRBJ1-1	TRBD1	TGCGCCAGCAGCCTACAGGGGGTTAACACTGAAGCTTTCTTT	CASSLQGVNTEAFF
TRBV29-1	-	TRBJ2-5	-	TGCAGCGAGCAGGATGTTGGAGAGACCCAGTACTTC	CSEQDVGETQYF
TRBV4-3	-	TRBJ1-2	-	TGCGCCAGCAGCCAAGATGGCAAGGGTTATGGCTACACCTTC	CASSQDGKGYGYTF
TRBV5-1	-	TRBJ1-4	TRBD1	TGCGCCAGCAGCTTACTAGGGGGCGAGGATGAAAAACTGTTTTTT	CASSLLGGEDEKLFF
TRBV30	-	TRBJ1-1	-	TGTGCCTGGAGTGTGGGCTCGGCAGGAAACACTGAAGCTTTCTTT	CAWSVGSAGNTEAFF
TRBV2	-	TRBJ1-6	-	TGTGCCCGCTCCACTAGGCCAGACCGCCTCAGTAATTCACCCCTCCACTTT	CARSTRPDRLSNSPLHF
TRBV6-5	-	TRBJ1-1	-	TGTGCCAGCAGGGCCGCTCTAGGGGGAAACACTGAAGCTTTCTTT	CASRAALGGNTEAFF
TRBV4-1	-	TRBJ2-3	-	TGCGCCAGCAGCCAAGGCGCTCCACTGAGCACAGATACGCAGTATTTT	CASSQGAPLSTDTQYF
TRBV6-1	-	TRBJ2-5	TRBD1	TGTGCCAGCAGAGGGGGACAGTTCCAAGAGACCCAGTACTTC	CASRGGQFQETQYF
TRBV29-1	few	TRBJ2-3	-	TGCAGCGTTGAGTCCCACACAGATACGCAGTATTTT	CSVESHTDTQYF
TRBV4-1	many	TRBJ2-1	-	TGCGCCAGCAGCCAAGTTTACGGGGTTGAGCAGTTCTTC	CASSQVYGVEQFF
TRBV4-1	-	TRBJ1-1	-	TGCGCCAGCAGCCAAGAAGAGGGAGGGGGAGCTTTCTTT	CASSQEEGGGAFF
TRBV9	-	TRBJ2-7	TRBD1	TGTGCCAGCAGCAAGGACAGGTTTGGGGAGCAGTACTTC	CASSKDRFGEQYF
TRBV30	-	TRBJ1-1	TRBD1	TGTGCCTGGAGGGGACAGGGTTTTGAAAGAAACACTGAAGCTTTCTTT	CAWRGQGFERNTEAFF
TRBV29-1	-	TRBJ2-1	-	TGCAGCGTTGAAGATAATAGGGGAACCTCCGGGGGGCAGTTCTTC	CSVEDNRGTSGGQFF